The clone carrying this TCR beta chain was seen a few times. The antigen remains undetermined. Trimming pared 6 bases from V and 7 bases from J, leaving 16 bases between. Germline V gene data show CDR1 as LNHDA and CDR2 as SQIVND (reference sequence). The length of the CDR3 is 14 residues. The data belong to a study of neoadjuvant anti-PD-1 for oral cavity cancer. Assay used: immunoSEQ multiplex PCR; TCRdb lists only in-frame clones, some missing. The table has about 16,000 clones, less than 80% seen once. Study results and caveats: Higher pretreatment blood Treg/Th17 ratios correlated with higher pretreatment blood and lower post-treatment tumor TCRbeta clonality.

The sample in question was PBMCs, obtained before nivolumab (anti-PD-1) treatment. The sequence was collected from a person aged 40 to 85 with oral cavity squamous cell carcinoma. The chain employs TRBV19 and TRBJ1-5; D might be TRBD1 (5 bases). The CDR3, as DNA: TGTGCCAGTAGAGGGGCCGGGGAGGGGCAGCCCCAGCATTTT. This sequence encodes CASRGAGEGQPQHF.